This T cell receptor (beta chain) is from a study of T-cell memory formation after mild COVID-19. TCRdb itself ran the 5' RACE reads through MiXCR, one entry per CDR3 protein. Here the sample spans more than 250,000 distinct CDR3 sequences, around 15% being singletons. V dropped 6 bases and J dropped 5; count of bases not matched to a gene: 8. The CDR3 totals 13 residues. Germline lookup yields CDR1 SQVTM and CDR2 ANQGSEA. This receptor was obtained from a man between 18 and 35 years old who had mild COVID-19 (a few samples of this study predate the infection). Cell type and time point are not known. The rearrangement joins TRBV29-1 to TRBJ2-5; TRBD1 matches at 8 bases. The material sequenced was PBMCs or a T cell subset sorted from them (not recorded which). CDR3 in DNA: TGCAGCGTCGACACGACAGGGGCGGAGACCCAGTACTTC. Residues: CSVDTTGAETQYF.